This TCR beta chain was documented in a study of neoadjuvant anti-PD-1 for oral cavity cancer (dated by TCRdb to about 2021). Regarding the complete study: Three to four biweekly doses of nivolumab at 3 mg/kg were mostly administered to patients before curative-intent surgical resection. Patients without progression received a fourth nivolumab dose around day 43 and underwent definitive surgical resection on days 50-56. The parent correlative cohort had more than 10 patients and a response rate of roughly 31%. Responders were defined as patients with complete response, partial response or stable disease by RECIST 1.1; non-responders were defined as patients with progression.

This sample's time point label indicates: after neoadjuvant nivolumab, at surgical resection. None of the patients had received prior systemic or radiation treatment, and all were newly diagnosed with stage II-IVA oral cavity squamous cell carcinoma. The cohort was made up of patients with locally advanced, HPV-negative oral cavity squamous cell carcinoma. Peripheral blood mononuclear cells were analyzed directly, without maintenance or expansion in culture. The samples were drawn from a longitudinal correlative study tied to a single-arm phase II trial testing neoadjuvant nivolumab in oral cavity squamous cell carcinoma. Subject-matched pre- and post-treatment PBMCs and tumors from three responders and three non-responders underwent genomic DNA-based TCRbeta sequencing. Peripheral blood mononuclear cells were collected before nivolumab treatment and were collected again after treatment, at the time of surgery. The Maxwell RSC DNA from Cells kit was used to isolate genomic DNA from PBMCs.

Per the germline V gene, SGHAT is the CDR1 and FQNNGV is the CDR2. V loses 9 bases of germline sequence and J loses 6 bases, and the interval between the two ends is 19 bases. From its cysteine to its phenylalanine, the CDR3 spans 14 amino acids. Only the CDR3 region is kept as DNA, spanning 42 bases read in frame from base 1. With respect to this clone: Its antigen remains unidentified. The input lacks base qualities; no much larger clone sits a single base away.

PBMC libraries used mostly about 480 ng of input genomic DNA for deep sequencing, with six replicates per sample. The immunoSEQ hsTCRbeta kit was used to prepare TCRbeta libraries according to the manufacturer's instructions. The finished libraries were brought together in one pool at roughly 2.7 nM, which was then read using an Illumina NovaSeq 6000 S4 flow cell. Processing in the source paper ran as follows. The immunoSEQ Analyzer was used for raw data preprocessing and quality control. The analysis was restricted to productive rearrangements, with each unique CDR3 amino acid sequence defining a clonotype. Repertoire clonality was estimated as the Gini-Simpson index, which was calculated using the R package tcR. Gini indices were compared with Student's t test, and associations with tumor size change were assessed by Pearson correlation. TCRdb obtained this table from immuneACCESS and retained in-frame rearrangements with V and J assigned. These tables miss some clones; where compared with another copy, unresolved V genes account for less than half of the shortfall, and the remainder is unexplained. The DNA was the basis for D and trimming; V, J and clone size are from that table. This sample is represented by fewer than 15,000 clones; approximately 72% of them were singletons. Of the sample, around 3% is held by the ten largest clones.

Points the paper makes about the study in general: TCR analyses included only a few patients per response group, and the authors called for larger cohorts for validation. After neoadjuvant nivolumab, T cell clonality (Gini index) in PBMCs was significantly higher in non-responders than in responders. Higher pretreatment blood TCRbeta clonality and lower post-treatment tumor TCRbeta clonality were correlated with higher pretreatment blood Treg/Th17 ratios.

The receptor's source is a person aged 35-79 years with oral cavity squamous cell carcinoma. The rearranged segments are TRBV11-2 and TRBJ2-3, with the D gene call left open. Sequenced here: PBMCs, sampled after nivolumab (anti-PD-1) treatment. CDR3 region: CASKKLSARDTQYF. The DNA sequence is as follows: TGTGCCAGTAAGAAACTTTCAGCCCGCGATACGCAGTATTTT.